Reported below is one T cell receptor beta chain. Its antigen target is currently unknown. No qualities accompany the bases; no much larger clone lies one base away. Adults with ileal or ileocolonic Crohn's disease and an indication for ileocolonic resection were eligible for inclusion. Before DNA extraction, whole ileal mucosal biopsies were kept frozen at -80 degrees C. Genomic DNA was isolated from frozen whole biopsies using a TRizol-based method, and the DNA was quantified with a NanoDrop 2000 spectrophotometer. The data stem from a study of T cell repertoires in ileal Crohn's disease (dated by TCRdb to about 2019). Notes on the research overall: The median duration of disease was approximately eight years, and at the time of surgery around 40% of patients were active smokers. All patients had surgery for a complication: stricturing disease in approximately 60% and penetrating disease in around 39%. About half of the patients received postoperative therapy: around ten received thiopurines and 15 to 20 received anti-TNF agents. TCR repertoire analysis was performed in about 59 Crohn's disease patients drawn from a prospective multicentre cohort. The study was conducted in parallel with a multicentre cohort that was designed to identify predictors of early endoscopic recurrence following ileocolonic resection. A Rutgeerts score higher than i0 was the definition used for endoscopic postoperative recurrence. A total of 170 or so mucosal samples from some 50 patients were sequenced, with samples obtained at several locations on the surgical specimen and at postoperative endoscopy.

Five hundred nanograms of biopsy DNA per sample were submitted for commercial TCRB immunosequencing. A two-step, amplification bias-controlled multiplex PCR was used by Adaptive Biotechnology to amplify CDR3 regions from genomic DNA. Primers covering every V and J gene segment were used in the first PCR, while barcodes and Illumina adapters were added in the second PCR. CDR3 libraries were sequenced on an Illumina instrument. The published analysis was carried out like this. The analysis used both the pipelines supplied by the vendor and custom analysis of the raw data in R/Bioconductor with R version 3.3.0. Clonality, which ranges from 0 to 1, was calculated as the inverse of the normalised Shannon entropy across all productive clones. High-frequency clones were defined as the repertoire share of the top 100 clones, retaining only clones passing a 95% confidence test. Repertoire diversity was measured with the Simpson index, and overlap between samples was measured with the Morisita-Horn index. Drawn from immuneACCESS, this table holds only the in-frame rearrangements with V and J called that TCRdb kept. Clones are partly lost; checked studies trace under half to an unresolved V gene and leave the rest unexplained. D and trimming were read from the DNA, whereas the V and J calls and clone size are those reported in that table. This sample has 25,000 to 35,000 clones in its table, and around 80% of those were observed once. Around 5.6% of the sample is in the top ten clones.

Spanning cysteine to phenylalanine, the CDR3 consists of 15 amino acids. Only the CDR3 DNA is retained, 45 bases long and in frame from the first base. Germline trimming: 6 bases from V, 4 bases from J; junction bases outside gene matches: 11. Taken from the germline V gene, the CDR1 and CDR2 loops are SGHRS and YFSETQ. The paper's findings and limits, for the study overall: Endoscopic recurrence was linked to a higher percentage of high-frequency clones at surgery, and recurrence occurred in every patient whose clonality exceeded 26.8% (18/57). Mucosal CD4 and CD8 T cells were sorted and sequenced only in a subgroup of patients, whose size was not stated. Compared with CD4 T cells, sorted CD8 T cells contained more high-frequency clones, which suggests that the mucosal expansions were mostly CD8. Compared with non-smokers, patients who were active smokers at surgery showed a significantly higher proportion of clonal expansions (25.9% vs 17.9%, p=0.02).

Specimen: ileal tissue. This clonotype was obtained from an adult with Crohn's disease. Recombination connected TRBV5-1 to TRBJ1-1; 8 bases in the middle match TRBD1. The sequence in DNA is TGCGCCAGCAAAGCAAATCAGGGGGCAAGCACTGAAGCTTTCTTT. This encodes CASKANQGASTEAFF.